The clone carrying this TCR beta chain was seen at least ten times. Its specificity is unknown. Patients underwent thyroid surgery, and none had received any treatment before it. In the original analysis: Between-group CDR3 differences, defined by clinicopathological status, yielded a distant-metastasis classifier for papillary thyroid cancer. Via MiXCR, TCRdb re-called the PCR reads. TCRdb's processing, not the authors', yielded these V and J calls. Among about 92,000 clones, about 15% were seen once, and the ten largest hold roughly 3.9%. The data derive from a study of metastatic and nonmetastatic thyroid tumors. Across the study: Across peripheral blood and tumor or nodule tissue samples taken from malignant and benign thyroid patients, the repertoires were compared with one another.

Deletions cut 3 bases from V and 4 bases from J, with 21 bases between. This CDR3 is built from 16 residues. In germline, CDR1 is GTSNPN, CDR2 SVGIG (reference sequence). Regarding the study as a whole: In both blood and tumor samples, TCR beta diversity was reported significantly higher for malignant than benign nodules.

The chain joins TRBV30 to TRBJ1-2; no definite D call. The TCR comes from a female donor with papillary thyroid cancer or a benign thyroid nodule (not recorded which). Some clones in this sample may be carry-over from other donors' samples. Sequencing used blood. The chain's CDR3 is CAWSVFSRAGGYGYTF. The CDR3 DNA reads TGTGCCTGGAGCGTCTTCAGTCGGGCAGGCGGCTATGGCTACACCTTC.